The 15 T cell receptor beta chains in this list originate from one sample, sequenced in a study of blood T cell repertoires in COVID-19. TCRdb keeps only in-frame clones here, not all; method: immunoSEQ multiplex PCR. The sample includes 70,000 to 100,000 clones, around 90% of them seen just once. Material: peripheral blood. Source of these receptors: a man aged 45 to 65 with COVID-19, enrolled during active disease.

V and J are TRBV7-2 and TRBJ1-2, with 9 bases that match TRBD1. The V gene's germline CDR1 is SGHTA and CDR2 FQGNSA. This CDR3 has 15 residues. The V gene end was trimmed by 5 bases and the J gene end by 4 bases; junction bases not matched to a gene: 8. Here the CDR3 reads CASSTAGTGSYGYTF. CDR3 coding DNA: TGTGCCAGCAGCACCGCCGGGACAGGGTCCTATGGCTACACCTTC.

J is TRBJ2-5 and V is TRBV13; 8 positions match TRBD1. The CDR3 consists of 15 residues. CDR1 is PRHDT and CDR2 is FYEKMQ in the germline V gene (reference sequence). V lost 5 bases, J lost 5 bases, and 10 bases stayed unmatched. DNA of the CDR3: TGTGCCAGCAGCCTAAATGGACAGGGTGGGGAGACCCAGTACTTC. It codes for CASSLNGQGGETQYF.

The chain has TRBV30 and TRBJ2-1, with 13 bases that match TRBD2. CDR3 length: 14 amino acids. The germline gives CDR1 GTSNPN, CDR2 SVGIG (reference sequence). The V gene end was trimmed by 1 base and the J gene end by 9 bases; junction bases not matched to a gene: 3. The CDR3: CAWSETSGGLEQFF. The DNA for the CDR3 is TGTGCCTGGAGTGAGACTAGCGGGGGGCTTGAGCAGTTCTTC. The full variable domain, completed using reference TRBV30 and TRBJ2-1, is SQTIHQWPATLVQPVGSPLSLECTVEGTSNPNLYWYRQAAGRGLQLLFYSVGIGQISSEVPQNLSASRPQDRQFILSSKKLLLSDSGFYLCAWSETSGGLEQFFGPGTRLTVL.

This chain connects TRBV30 to TRBJ1-5; 8 positions agree with TRBD1. The CDR3 runs 13 residues. Germline CDR1 reads GTSNPN; CDR2 reads SVGIG (reference sequence). V lost 5 bases and J lost 2; bases outside the gene matches: 2. This CDR3 is CAWAQGGNQPQHF. CDR3 nucleotide sequence: TGTGCCTGGGCACAGGGGGGCAATCAGCCCCAGCATTTT.

V usage is TRBV2 and J usage is TRBJ1-2; D is possibly TRBD1 (5 bases). Germline V gives CDR1 SNHLY, CDR2 FYNNEI. The CDR3 has 13 residues. Deletions cut 3 bases from V and 7 bases from J, with 12 bases between. This CDR3 is CASSEAGSAGYTF. For the CDR3, the DNA is TGTGCCAGCAGTGAGGCAGGGTCTGCTGGCTACACCTTC.

This clone was detected only once. This chain joins TRBV24-1 and TRBJ2-1; 10 bases line up with TRBD2. Germline-derived CDR1 and CDR2 are KGHDR and SFDVKD. Trimming removed 3 bases from V and 3 bases from J; junction bases left unmatched: 7. The CDR3 sequence is 17 residues long. In DNA, the CDR3 is TGTGCCACCAGTGATAGATCTAGCGGGGGTTACTACAATGAGCAGTTCTTC. Encoded protein: CATSDRSSGGYYNEQFF.

V usage is TRBV6-4 and J usage is TRBJ1-2, with D maybe TRBD1 (6 bases). V was shortened by 5 bases and J by 8 bases, with 24 bases between the two germline ends. CDR1 and CDR2 from the germline V gene are MRHNA and SNTAGT. The CDR3 length is 16 residues. Here the CDR3 reads CASSRETGSTSKGYTF. DNA for the CDR3: TGTGCCAGCAGTCGAGAGACAGGTTCCACCTCAAAAGGCTACACCTTC.

V and J are TRBV3-1 (or the pseudogene TRBV3-2) and TRBJ2-5; D may be TRBD1 (5 bases). This CDR3 comprises 15 residues. V lost 0 bases and J 1 base, leaving 9 bases between the germline ends. The germline V gene encodes CDR1 LGHDT and CDR2 YNNKEL (reference sequence). CDR3 sequence: CASSQDPGLQETQYF. The CDR3 DNA follows: TGTGCCAGCAGCCAAGATCCAGGGCTCCAAGAGACCCAGTACTTC.

The chain joins TRBV19 to TRBJ1-5; 8 bases are a match to TRBD1. The J segment lost 5 bases and the V segment lost 6 bases, leaving 3 bases of the junction unmatched. This CDR3 spans 13 amino acids. Per the germline V gene, CDR1 is LNHDA and CDR2 is SQIVND (reference sequence). The CDR3 loop is CASRPQGDQPQHF. The CDR3 DNA sequence: TGTGCCAGTAGACCACAGGGGGATCAGCCCCAGCATTTT.

The V call is TRBV19, the J call TRBJ1-5; tentative D call: TRBD1 (6 bases). Germline loops: CDR1 LNHDA, CDR2 SQIVND (reference sequence). The CDR3 is 15 amino acids. Trimming cost V 5 bases and J 10 bases, with 21 bases left between them. CDR3 sequence reads: CASSESGTSNLPQHF. The CDR3 DNA reads as TGTGCCAGTAGTGAGTCCGGGACATCTAATCTCCCCCAGCATTTT.

The chain carries TRBV5-4 and TRBJ2-1; TRBD2 matches 15 bases. Germline assignment: CDR1 SGHNT and CDR2 YYREEE (reference sequence). The V segment lost 3 bases and the J segment 0 bases; nucleotides outside the gene matches: 7. There are 19 residues in the CDR3. The CDR3: CASSSPGLAGGSSYNEQFF. The CDR3 region has the DNA TGTGCCAGCAGCTCGCCGGGACTAGCGGGGGGTAGCTCCTACAATGAGCAGTTCTTC. The variable domain in full, with the rest retrieved from reference TRBV5-4 and TRBJ2-1, is ETGVTQSPTHLIKTRGQQVTLRCSSQSGHNTVSWYQQALGQGPQFIFQYYREEENGRGNFPPRFSGLQFPNYSSELNVNALELDDSALYLCASSSPGLAGGSSYNEQFFGPGTRLTVL.

The rearrangement links TRBV15 to TRBJ1-2; 7 bases align to TRBD1. CDR1 and CDR2 (germline): LNHNV, YYDKDF (reference sequence). CDR3 length: 13 residues. Trimming cost V 6 bases and J 2 bases; bases outside gene matches: 3. The CDR3 loop reads CATRQGQNYGYTF. DNA for the CDR3: TGTGCCACCAGGCAGGGACAGAACTATGGCTACACCTTC. The entire variable domain, with the rest obtained from reference TRBV15 and TRBJ1-2, is as follows: DAMVIQNPRYQVTQFGKPVTLSCSQTLNHNVMYWYQQKSSQAPKLLFHYYDKDFNNEADTPDNFQSRRPNTSFCFLDIRSPGLGDTAMYLCATRQGQNYGYTFGSGTRLTVV.

The chain couples TRBV6-5 to TRBJ1-6; unclear D gene. V shed 6 bases and J shed 0 bases, with 9 bases lying between them. This CDR3 spans 15 amino acids. Per germline, CDR1 MNHEY and CDR2 SVGAGI. The CDR3: CASRPWSSYNSPLHF. The CDR3, as DNA: TGTGCCAGCAGGCCCTGGAGCTCCTATAATTCACCCCTCCACTTT.

The chain has TRBV2 and TRBJ2-7; D may be TRBD2 (5 bases). Per the germline V gene, CDR1 is SNHLY and CDR2 is FYNNEI. V lost 8 bases and J 5 bases, leaving 19 bases between the germline ends. The CDR3 spans 14 residues. DNA of the CDR3: TGTGCCAGCGATCGAGGGTCTACGGCTCACGAGCAGTACTTC. It codes for CASDRGSTAHEQYF.

This chain connects TRBV3-1 (or the pseudogene TRBV3-2) to TRBJ1-2; no reliable D call. The CDR3 consists of 13 residues. Germline loops: CDR1 LGHDT, CDR2 YNNKEL (reference sequence). Trimming removed 5 bases from V and 6 bases from J, with 13 bases in between. The CDR3 region has the DNA TGTGCCAGCAGCACCCTGAGGATGGATGGCTACACCTTC. Protein sequence: CASSTLRMDGYTF.